Listed here are 27 T cell receptor beta chains from one sample, sequenced in a study of blood T cell repertoires in COVID-19. Some clones are missing from TCRdb's copy, which holds only in-frame ones; the method was immunoSEQ multiplex PCR. The sample carries 140,000 or so clones, about 87% recorded once. Sequencing was done on a sample of peripheral blood. The source is a woman aged 50 to 65 with acute or convalescent COVID-19.

V gene TRBV9 combines with J gene TRBJ2-2; 7 positions match TRBD2. The CDR3 totals 14 residues. J was trimmed by 4 bases and V by 5 bases; bases with no gene match: 5. Germline assignment: CDR1 SGDLS and CDR2 YYNGEE. Here the CDR3 DNA reads TGTGCCAGCAGGAGCGGGGCCACCACCGGGGAGCTGTTTTTT. As protein: CASRSGATTGELFF.

V and J are TRBV5-4 and TRBJ1-6; 7 nucleotides match TRBD1. This CDR3 comprises 13 residues. With 6 bases clipped from V and 4 bases from J, the junction kept 1 base outside the gene matches. Germline CDR1 and CDR2: SGHNT and YYREEE (reference sequence). This chain's CDR3 is CASKGAYNSPLHF. CDR3 sequence (DNA): TGTGCCAGCAAGGGGGCATATAATTCACCCCTCCACTTT.

The V call is TRBV4-2, the J call TRBJ1-4; D might be TRBD1 (5 bases). Germline CDR1 is LGHNA and CDR2 is YNFKEQ. The CDR3 loop spans 15 amino acids. The V end lost 0 bases, the J end lost 4 bases, and 9 bases lay between the germline ends. The CDR3 nucleotides are TGTGCCAGCAGCCAAGATTACGACAGTAATGAAAAACTGTTTTTT. It codes for CASSQDYDSNEKLFF.

The gene calls are TRBV7-7 and TRBJ2-3; 11 nucleotides agree with TRBD1. Germline CDR1 SSHAT, CDR2 FNYEAQ (reference sequence). Losses at the gene ends were 6 bases for V and 1 base for J; bases not matched to a gene: 3. CDR3 length equals 15 residues. The CDR3 region is CASSSGQGGTDTQYF. CDR3 DNA sequence: TGTGCCAGCAGTTCGGGACAGGGGGGCACAGATACGCAGTATTTT.

The chain joins TRBV7-9 to TRBJ1-2; TRBD1 agrees at 8 bases. V shed 2 bases, J shed 3 bases, and the junction held 11 bases outside the gene matches. CDR1 is SEHNR, CDR2 FQNEAQ, per germline (reference sequence). The CDR3 is 17 residues long. In DNA, the CDR3 is TGTGCCAGCAGCTTACGGACAGGGATAAAACGGGACTATGGCTACACCTTC. Translated, it gives CASSLRTGIKRDYGYTF.

J is TRBJ1-2 and V is TRBV11-2; D is perhaps TRBD1 (6 bases). Germline V gene lookup returns CDR1 SGHAT and CDR2 FQNNGV. The CDR3 totals 15 residues. V lost 4 bases, J lost 2 bases, and 14 bases lay in between. CDR3: CASSSPGHQNYGYTF. The CDR3 nucleotides read TGTGCCAGCAGCTCCCCGGGACACCAAAACTATGGCTACACCTTC.

For this clone: Other DNA sequences in this sample translate to the same CDR3. V is TRBV18 and J is TRBJ2-7, with D maybe TRBD2 (6 bases). This CDR3 is built from 13 residues. The germline gives CDR1 KGHSH, CDR2 LQKENI. The ends were cut back, 3 bases at V and 1 base at J, with 7 bases in the middle. The CDR3 loop is CASSPSGSYEQYF. The CDR3 DNA follows: TGTGCCAGCTCACCTAGCGGATCCTACGAGCAGTACTTC.

This clone is a singleton in its sample. The chain employs TRBV9 and TRBJ1-1; D unresolved. Germline V gene lookup returns CDR1 SGDLS and CDR2 YYNGEE. Deletions cut 2 bases from V and 8 bases from J, with 10 bases between. The CDR3 consists of 12 residues. CDR3 sequence reads: CASSVRHPEAFF. The CDR3 DNA reads TGTGCCAGCAGCGTCAGACATCCCGAAGCTTTCTTT.

This sequence joins TRBV10-3 and TRBJ2-1, with D tentatively TRBD2 (5 bases). V shed 0 bases and J shed 8 bases, with 17 bases lying between them. Germline values: CDR1 ENHRY, CDR2 SYGVKD. This CDR3 has 16 residues. The CDR3 protein is CAISESRVSTSDEQFF. The CDR3 nucleotides are TGTGCCATCAGTGAGTCGCGGGTCTCCACCTCCGATGAGCAGTTCTTC.

The rearrangement links TRBV15 to TRBJ2-3, with 8 positions matching TRBD2. Germline CDR1 and CDR2: LNHNV and YYDKDF (reference sequence). CDR3 length: 15 amino acids. V was pared by 4 bases and J by 5 bases, with 8 bases of the junction left unmatched. The CDR3 here is CATSISGRRIDTQYF. For the CDR3, the DNA is TGTGCCACCAGCATCAGCGGGAGAAGGATAGATACGCAGTATTTT. The full variable domain, with the rest looked up from reference TRBV15 and TRBJ2-3, is DAMVIQNPRYQVTQFGKPVTLSCSQTLNHNVMYWYQQKSSQAPKLLFHYYDKDFNNEADTPDNFQSRRPNTSFCFLDIRSPGLGDTAMYLCATSISGRRIDTQYFGPGTRLTVL.

This sequence joins TRBV3-1 (or the pseudogene TRBV3-2) and TRBJ1-2; D gene ambiguous. CDR3 length equals 16 residues. Trimming shortened V by 1 base and J by 6 bases, and 18 bases separated the two germline ends. Per germline, CDR1 LGHDT and CDR2 YNNKEL (reference sequence). Here the CDR3 reads CASSQASVEVEDGYTF. DNA of the CDR3: TGTGCCAGCAGCCAAGCCTCGGTAGAGGTCGAGGATGGCTACACCTTC.

This clone appeared once. The chain combines TRBV2 with TRBJ2-7; 9 bases fit TRBD1. CDR1 is SNHLY and CDR2 is FYNNEI in the germline V gene. J was trimmed by 1 base and V by 7 bases; bases with no gene match: 17. The CDR3 is made up of 18 amino acids. The CDR3 region is CASMDRGGRQGLSYEQYF. For the CDR3, the DNA is TGTGCCAGCATGGACAGGGGTGGAAGACAAGGCCTGTCCTACGAGCAGTACTTC. The full variable domain, in which reference TRBV2 and TRBJ2-7 provide the parts outside the CDR3, is EPEVTQTPSHQVTQMGQEVILRCVPISNHLYFYWYRQILGQKVEFLVSFYNNEISEKSEIFDDQFSVERPDGSNFTLKIRSTKLEDSAMYFCASMDRGGRQGLSYEQYFGPGTRLTVT.

The rearrangement uses TRBV24-1 and TRBJ2-4; TRBD2 agrees at 7 bases. Germline CDR1 KGHDR, CDR2 SFDVKD. The CDR3 sequence is 14 residues long. Losses at the gene ends were 6 bases for V and 1 base for J; bases not matched to a gene: 2. CDR3 nucleotides: TGTGCCACCAGTTGGGGAGGGGCCAAAAACATTCAGTACTTC. Its protein is CATSWGGAKNIQYF.

The genes are TRBV5-8 and TRBJ1-5; 10 bases align to TRBD1. J gave up 7 bases and V 0 bases, and 7 bases lay outside the gene matches. Germline assignment: CDR1 SGHTS and CDR2 YDEGEE. The CDR3 extends over 16 amino acids. CDR3 sequence reads: CASSLVTGGRGQPQHF. CDR3 sequence (DNA): TGTGCCAGCAGCTTGGTGACAGGGGGCAGGGGGCAGCCCCAGCATTTT.

Of note for this clone: Other DNA sequences of this sample code for an identical CDR3. In nucleotides, the CDR3 is TGTGCCTGGAGTGTAAGCTCTGGCTACACCTTC. This translates into CAWSVSSGYTF. This chain links TRBV30 with TRBJ1-2; D unclear. V shed 0 bases and J shed 7 bases, with 6 bases lying between them. The CDR3 spans 11 residues. Per the germline V gene, CDR1 is GTSNPN and CDR2 is SVGIG (reference sequence).

Points on this clone: The identical CDR3 is also encoded by other nucleotide sequences in the sample. The chain recombines TRBV7-9 with TRBJ1-5, with no clear D. Deletions cut 5 bases from V and 2 bases from J, with 7 bases between. The germline V gene has CDR1 SEHNR and CDR2 FQNEAQ (reference sequence). The CDR3 is made up of 13 amino acids. DNA for the CDR3: TGTGCCAGCAGCGCGGGTGGCAATCAGCCCCAGCATTTT. It specifies CASSAGGNQPQHF.

In regard to this clone: The same CDR3 arises from other DNA sequences in this sample as well. The V gene is TRBV5-1, the J gene TRBJ1-1; a weak D match, TRBD1 (5 bases). The CDR3 loop spans 13 amino acids. The V gene lost 4 bases and the J gene lost 1 base, with 8 bases spanning the gap. Germline CDR1 is SGHRS and CDR2 is YFSETQ. CDR3 protein: CASSLQANTEAFF. DNA for the CDR3: TGCGCCAGCAGCCTACAGGCGAACACTGAAGCTTTCTTT.

J is TRBJ2-1 and V is TRBV9; 10 positions agree with TRBD2. Germline V lookup: CDR1 SGDLS, CDR2 YYNGEE. V dropped 3 bases and J dropped 3; count of bases not matched to a gene: 6. The CDR3 runs 16 residues. CDR3 nucleotide sequence: TGTGCCAGCAGCGCCAGAGAGCGGGGGGGCTACAATGAGCAGTTCTTC. Residues: CASSARERGGYNEQFF.

This clone occurred a few times. The rearrangement joins TRBV11-2 to TRBJ1-1, with 8 bases fitting TRBD1. Trimming removed 5 bases from V and 5 bases from J; junction bases left unmatched: 19. There are 18 residues in the CDR3. Germline lookup yields CDR1 SGHAT and CDR2 FQNNGV. CDR3: CASSPPRAKATGGTEAFF. In DNA form, the CDR3 reads TGTGCCAGCAGCCCTCCCCGGGCTAAAGCAACAGGGGGGACTGAAGCTTTCTTT.

The chain combines TRBV30 with TRBJ1-1; D is ambiguous. V was cut by 2 bases and J by 2 bases, with 9 bases left in between. CDR1 and CDR2 from the germline V gene are GTSNPN and SVGIG (reference sequence). The CDR3 is made up of 13 amino acids. The CDR3 loop reads CAWSPRVNTEAFF. CDR3 in DNA: TGTGCCTGGAGTCCCCGGGTCAACACTGAAGCTTTCTTT.

This rearrangement joins TRBV7-3 to TRBJ1-2, with 11 bases lining up with TRBD1. The CDR3 spans 15 residues. V lost 5 bases and J lost 4; bases outside the gene matches: 6. Germline V CDR1 and CDR2: SGHTA, FQGTGA. The CDR3 DNA reads TGTGCCAGCAGCCAGGACAGGGGGCTTAGCTATGGCTACACCTTC. It encodes CASSQDRGLSYGYTF. The whole variable domain, filled in from reference TRBV7-3 and TRBJ1-2, reads GAGVSQTPSNKVTEKGKYVELRCDPISGHTALYWYRQSLGQGPEFLIYFQGTGAADDSGLPNDRFFAVRPEGSVSTLKIQRTERGDSAVYLCASSQDRGLSYGYTFGSGTRLTVV.

This clone was counted between two and nine times. The gene calls are TRBV27 and TRBJ1-2; D unclear. The CDR3 extends over 15 amino acids. Germline CDR1 is MNHEY and CDR2 is SMNVEV (reference sequence). With 6 bases removed from V and 3 bases from J, the gap between germline ends came to 17 bases. The CDR3 region has the DNA TGTGCCAGCAGCCCCCTGGATGAAACAGACTATGGCTACACCTTC. Translating it yields CASSPLDETDYGYTF.

The chain recombines TRBV30 with TRBJ2-3; D gene uncertain. The CDR3 covers 14 residues. V was shortened by 3 bases and J by 3 bases, with 13 bases between the two germline ends. Germline CDR1 GTSNPN, CDR2 SVGIG (reference sequence). The CDR3 sequence is CAWRADSWTDTQYF. CDR3 DNA: TGTGCCTGGAGGGCCGACTCCTGGACAGATACGCAGTATTTT.

The rearrangement links TRBV13 to TRBJ2-7; possible D gene TRBD2, 8 bases. The CDR3 has 14 residues. Germline values: CDR1 PRHDT, CDR2 FYEKMQ (reference sequence). V lost 3 bases to trimming and J lost 5 bases, with 14 bases between them. CDR3 sequence reads: CASSFRGGTDEQYF. The DNA for the CDR3 is TGTGCCAGCAGCTTCCGCGGGGGGACAGACGAGCAGTACTTC.

V is TRBV9 and J is TRBJ2-1; 8 bases are a match to TRBD2. V dropped 3 bases and J dropped 4; count of bases not matched to a gene: 6. There are 15 residues in the CDR3. The germline CDR1 and CDR2 sequences are SGDLS and YYNGEE. The CDR3 nucleotides are TGTGCCAGCAGCGAGCGGGAGATTAGTTACAATGAGCAGTTCTTC. Protein sequence: CASSEREISYNEQFF. The whole variable domain, filled in from reference TRBV9 and TRBJ2-1, reads DSGVTQTPKHLITATGQRVTLRCSPRSGDLSVYWYQQSLDQGLQFLIQYYNGEERAKGNILERFSAQQFPDLHSELNLSSLELGDSALYFCASSEREISYNEQFFGPGTRLTVL.

The gene calls are TRBV12-5 and TRBJ2-5; 9 nucleotides align to TRBD2. Germline V CDR1 and CDR2: LGHNT, FRNRAP. The CDR3 is 15 amino acids. Germline trimming cut 5 bases from V and 7 bases from J; bases unmatched to any gene: 11. The CDR3 is CASGTLAGVGGTQYF. In DNA form, the CDR3 reads TGTGCTAGTGGTACGTTAGCGGGAGTTGGAGGGACCCAGTACTTC.

This clone has just one count. The chain carries TRBV10-2 and TRBJ1-3; 7 bases are shared with TRBD1. V lost 6 bases and J lost 2; bases outside the gene matches: 7. The germline V gene has CDR1 WSHSY and CDR2 SAAADI. The CDR3 runs to 15 residues. CDR3 sequence (DNA): TGCGCCAGCAGCTTCGACAGGGCAACTGGAAACACCATATATTTT. Translating it yields CASSFDRATGNTIYF.